This TCR beta chain originates from a study of early T cells in non-severe SARS-CoV-2 infection (dated by TCRdb to the early 2020s). Background on the whole study: Bulk RNA from unsorted whole blood was used for TCR sequencing, so alpha and beta chains could not be paired. General study outcomes and caveats: VDJdb matching was skewed toward anti-spike CD8 responses, so virus-specific expansions were likely underestimated and private and CD4 specificities were missed.

The sample holds many counts of this clonotype. Its recognized antigen is unknown. Per-base qualities were not stored, and no clone one base away is much larger. The method was 5' RACE. Sequenced on a NextSeq 500. The TCR library protocol attached unique molecular identifiers to individual cDNA molecules to correct for sequencing error and PCR bias. Both TCR alpha and beta chains were sequenced, and tight co-correlation was observed between alpha and beta sequence abundances in each sample. In the authors' own workflow: V gene, J gene and CDR3 annotation of TCR sequences was performed with Decombinator V4. Expanded TCRs were defined as changing significantly between any two time points under a Poisson model with p below 0.0001. Abundances of TCRs were expressed as counts per million after normalisation to the total number of TCRs sequenced in each sample. TRAV1-2 paired with TRAJ12, TRAJ20 or TRAJ33 defined MAIT TCRs, while TRAV10 paired with TRAJ18 defined iNKT TCRs. VDJdb, accessed on 1 November 2021, was searched for TCRs annotated for CMV, EBV and SARS-CoV-2, and TCRs annotated for more than one antigen were excluded. Starting from the raw public reads, TCRdb applied fastp trimming at Q25, assembled clones with MiXCR and retained in-frame beta chains. Each CDR3 protein appears once, grouped with its most common genes and DNA. TCRdb assigned the V and J calls; the authors' analysis was not used. Across this sample there are about 60,000 distinct CDR3 sequences, with around 13% seen only once. The ten largest clones add up to roughly 4.5% of the sample.

The CDR3 has 14 amino acids, counting the end cysteine and phenylalanine. Only the CDR3 part of the read is kept: 42 bases, read in frame from the first base. V was cut back by 1 base and J by 5 bases, leaving a gap of 9 bases between them. CDR1 and CDR2 are drawn from the germline V gene (reference sequence): LNHDA, SQIVND. A case-control design nested within a healthcare worker cohort in London, UK, was used, with weekly nasopharyngeal swab PCR tests and blood sampling performed. Between 23 and 31 March 2020, the week of the UK lockdown, healthcare workers were enrolled and then followed up weekly for as long as 16 weeks.

This TCR derives from an adult who was a healthcare worker with PCR-confirmed SARS-CoV-2 infection or an uninfected control (not recorded which). Here the chain combines TRBV19 and TRBJ1-5, with a weak D call of TRBD1 (5 bases match). The sample comprised whole blood. The CDR3 loop reads CASSIGRDDQPQHF. Read as DNA, the sequence is TGTGCCAGTAGTATAGGCAGGGACGATCAGCCCCAGCATTTT.